A selection of T cell receptor beta chains follows, all from one sample in a study of cytomegalovirus exposure and HLA in healthy donors. The method was immunoSEQ multiplex PCR; TCRdb's version includes in-frame clones alone and lacks a portion of them. The sample gives some 180,000 clones, about three quarters of which show up once; roughly 3.6% is in the top ten. Material: PBMCs. The source is a woman aged 55 to 70 in good health and CMV-seropositive. Both conserved end residues are part of each CDR3. The D gene is left open where the match is weak. Clone sizes are given selectively: once, few, many, or a class where the clone is expanded.

TRBV6-1	.	.	15	TRBJ2-6	TGTGCCAGCAGCGCACAGTCTTCTGGGGCCAACGTCCTGACTTTC	CASSAQSSGANVLTF
TRBV5-1	TRBD2	.	16	TRBJ2-3	TGCGCCAGCAGCTTGAATCCAGCGGGACGGGCAGATACGCAGTATTTT	CASSLNPAGRADTQYF
TRBV7-2	.	few	14	TRBJ2-7	TGTGCCAGCAGCTTAGGGCTAGTCCGCAACGAGCAGTACTTC	CASSLGLVRNEQYF
TRBV5-4	.	few	13	TRBJ2-1	TGTGCCAGCAGCTTTCAAGGGGGCAATGAGCAGTTCTTC	CASSFQGGNEQFF
TRBV28	.	.	13	TRBJ1-1	TGTGCCAGCAGTTCAGGACAGAACACTGAAGCTTTCTTT	CASSSGQNTEAFF
TRBV18	.	few	14	TRBJ1-1	TGTGCCAGCGCCAGCGGGCGGGTGAACACTGAAGCTTTCTTT	CASASGRVNTEAFF
TRBV5-1	TRBD2	.	16	TRBJ2-3	TGCGCCAGCAGCCCTCGGACTAGCGGGGGGACAGATACGCAGTATTTT	CASSPRTSGGTDTQYF
TRBV18	.	.	15	TRBJ1-5	TGTGCCAGCTCACCGGCGGGTAATAGCAATCAGCCCCAGCATTTT	CASSPAGNSNQPQHF
TRBV15	TRBD1	few	18	TRBJ1-5	TGTGCCACCAGCAGCCAAAGATCGACAGGGAAGTGGAATCAGCCCCAGCATTTT	CATSSQRSTGKWNQPQHF
TRBV9	TRBD1	.	18	TRBJ2-6	TGTGCCAGCAGCGCTCTGACAGGGGCCTCCGCTGGGGCCAACGGCCTGACTTTC	CASSALTGASAGANGLTF
TRBV19	TRBD2	.	14	TRBJ2-7	TGTGCCAGTAGCCGGCGGGGGATCGCCTACGAGCAGTACTTC	CASSRRGIAYEQYF
TRBV29-1	.	few	14	TRBJ2-2	TGCAGCGTTGGGGGGGGGCCGTACACCGGGGAGCTGTTTTTT	CSVGGGPYTGELFF
TRBV30	.	.	15	TRBJ1-5	TGTGCCTGGGCCCCCCCAGGATATAGCAATCAGCCCCAGCATTTT	CAWAPPGYSNQPQHF
TRBV11-2	.	.	13	TRBJ2-5	TGTGCCAGCAGCTTAGGAGGTAAAGAGACCCAGTACTTC	CASSLGGKETQYF
TRBV30	.	.	11	TRBJ2-7	TGTGCCTGGACTTCCTCCTACGAGCAGTACTTC	CAWTSSYEQYF
TRBV5-3	TRBD2	.	17	TRBJ2-1	TGTGCCAGAAGCTTAAATATACCTAGCGGTAGTTACAATGAGCAGTTCTTC	CARSLNIPSGSYNEQFF
TRBV27	TRBD1	.	14	TRBJ1-5	TGTGCCAGCAGCCAGGACAGGGGGCGACTGACCCAGCATTTT	CASSQDRGRLTQHF
TRBV21-1	.	.	17	TRBJ2-7	TGTGCCAGCAGCAAAGGGGCTAGCGGGTGGGGAGAGAACGAGCAGTACTTC	CASSKGASGWGENEQYF